This T cell receptor beta chain was documented in a study of T cells after yellow fever vaccination. A process of 5'RACE template switching, which added a universal primer site and UMIs, was used to make TCR cDNA. TCRdb reprocessed the 5' RACE reads via MiXCR and lists one record per CDR3 protein. The sample holds 300,000 to 450,000 distinct CDR3 sequences, about 7.8% seen once. The germline V gene has CDR1 WSHSY and CDR2 SAAADI. The CDR3 consists of 12 residues. Trimming removed 5 bases from V and 8 bases from J, with 10 bases in between. The sequencing used PBMCs, collected more than 40 days after the first yellow fever vaccination. The J gene is TRBJ2-1, the V gene TRBV10-2; D call uncertain. This sequence originates from a man aged 18 to 30 who received the YFV17D yellow fever vaccine. CDR3 DNA: TGCGCCAGCAGTCAGCCCAGTGATGAGCAGTTCTTC. The encoded protein is CASSQPSDEQFF.